The clone carrying this T cell receptor (beta chain) was picked up a small number of times. TCRdb keeps only in-frame clones here, not all; method: immunoSEQ multiplex PCR. The sample contains some 200,000 clones, approximately 80% of which appear only once. The CDR3 is made up of 13 amino acids. Germline CDR1 is MNHEY and CDR2 is SVGAGI. The V and J ends lost 8 bases and 1 base respectively, with 11 bases between them. The sample is drawn from a study of blood T cell repertoires in COVID-19. This rearrangement joins TRBV6-5 to TRBJ1-1, with D perhaps matching TRBD1 (5 bases). This sequence originates from an elderly woman with acute or convalescent COVID-19. The source material was peripheral blood. As DNA, the CDR3 is TGTGCCAGCTGCGGACAACCGAACACTGAAGCTTTCTTT. Protein: CASCGQPNTEAFF.